The present entry profiles one TCR beta chain with its context. Its antigen is undetermined. These data are taken from a study of OX40 agonist ivuxolimab in advanced cancers. The overall study: Participants averaged approximately 61 years of age (range about 23 to 79) and were less than 85% male.

Peripheral blood came from all dose cohorts at three timepoints. CDR1 is SGHTA and CDR2 is FQGTGA in the germline V gene. With 5 bases removed from V and 2 bases from J, the gap between germline ends came to 12 bases. The CDR3 length is 14 residues. Repertoires were generated with immunoSEQ multiplex PCR, while TCRdb's copy carries only in-frame clones and drops some. The sample shows more than 55,000 clones, less than 95% of them seen only once. General study results and limits: Partial responders receiving 0.1-3.0 mg/kg showed among the lowest clonal expansion.

The receptor was isolated from an adult with an advanced solid tumor such as melanoma, head and neck, liver or kidney cancer. The V call is TRBV7-3, the J call TRBJ1-1; perhaps TRBD1 as D (5 bases). Here the sequenced sample was CD4+ or CD8+ T cells sorted from blood, taken in a trial of the OX40 agonist ivuxolimab. The DNA for the CDR3 is TGTGCCAGCAGCCCCGGGGCAGGAAACACTGAAGCTTTCTTT. This encodes CASSPGAGNTEAFF. Supplemented by reference TRBV7-3 and TRBJ1-1, the full variable domain reads GAGVSQTPSNKVTEKGKYVELRCDPISGHTALYWYRQSLGQGPEFLIYFQGTGAADDSGLPNDRFFAVRPEGSVSTLKIQRTERGDSAVYLCASSPGAGNTEAFFGQGTRLTVV.